The 23 T cell receptor beta chains below were found in one sample sequenced in a study of blood T cell repertoires in COVID-19. The repertoire was sequenced with immunoSEQ multiplex PCR; TCRdb's copy has only in-frame clones and lacks some. The sample gives under 300,000 clones, around 86% of which show up once; about 7.1% is in the top ten. What was sequenced was peripheral blood. These receptors were collected from a woman aged 70 to 79 with active or convalescent COVID-19.

V usage is TRBV5-6 and J usage is TRBJ1-4; no clear D. Germline CDR1 SGHDT, CDR2 YYEEEE. The CDR3 spans 18 residues. Trimming cost V 3 bases and J 0 bases, with 18 bases left between them. The CDR3 loop reads CASSSWATSRPTNEKLFF. CDR3 nucleotides: TGTGCCAGCAGCTCTTGGGCCACCTCACGACCAACTAATGAAAAACTGTTTTTT.

J is TRBJ2-7 and V is TRBV12-5; D is possibly TRBD1 (6 bases). CDR3 length: 17 residues. Germline lookup yields CDR1 LGHNT and CDR2 FRNRAP. Between the trimmed V and J ends, which lost 4 bases and 3 bases, there was a span of 22 bases. The CDR3 sequence: CASGSTPWTVFYYEQYF. In nucleotides, the CDR3 is TGTGCTAGTGGTTCCACGCCCTGGACAGTTTTTTACTACGAGCAGTACTTC.

The chain couples TRBV24-1 to TRBJ2-3; 10 nucleotides agree with TRBD2. The CDR3 runs 17 residues. Germline V lookup: CDR1 KGHDR, CDR2 SFDVKD. J lost 3 bases, V lost 4 bases, and 9 bases had no gene match. CDR3 bases: TGTGCCACCAGTGAAGCAAGCGGGGGGGATTATACAGATACGCAGTATTTT. It encodes CATSEASGGDYTDTQYF.

This clone was observed a single time. The chain recombines TRBV27 with TRBJ2-1; tentatively, D is TRBD2 (5 bases). With 3 bases removed from V and 5 bases from J, the gap between germline ends came to 14 bases. This CDR3 contains 15 residues. Germline V gene data show CDR1 as MNHEY and CDR2 as SMNVEV (reference sequence). CDR3 nucleotides: TGTGCCAGCAGTTTCCTCGCGGGTGTTAACAATGAGCAGTTCTTC. Amino acids: CASSFLAGVNNEQFF.

V is TRBV24-1 and J is TRBJ1-3, with a weak D call TRBD1 (5 bases). This CDR3 has 15 amino acids. Trimming shortened V by 9 bases and J by 3 bases, and 17 bases separated the two germline ends. Germline CDR1 KGHDR, CDR2 SFDVKD. CDR3 bases: TGTGCCACCCGACCGGGAGGGGTCTGTGGAAACACCATATATTTT. This gives the protein CATRPGGVCGNTIYF.

The count of this clone is one. V is TRBV11-1 and J is TRBJ2-7; 8 nucleotides match TRBD2. Looked up from germline, CDR1 is SGHAT and CDR2 is FQDESV (reference sequence). The CDR3 is made up of 16 amino acids. Trimming cost V 1 base and J 6 bases; bases outside gene matches: 11. The CDR3 sequence is CASSLDWSGGLGEQYF. For the CDR3, the DNA is TGTGCCAGCAGCTTAGATTGGAGCGGGGGTTTAGGCGAGCAGTACTTC.

The chain combines TRBV3-1 (or the pseudogene TRBV3-2) with TRBJ1-3; D gene ambiguous. The germline CDR1 and CDR2 sequences are LGHDT and YNNKEL (reference sequence). CDR3 length: 15 residues. With 4 bases removed from V and 1 base from J, the gap between germline ends came to 11 bases. The CDR3, as DNA: TGTGCCAGCAGCCCATACACGATATCTGGAAACACCATATATTTT. Translating it yields CASSPYTISGNTIYF.

V and J are TRBV7-8 and TRBJ1-2; the D is unclear. With 5 bases removed from V and 9 bases from J, the gap between germline ends came to 19 bases. This CDR3 is built from 14 residues. The germline V gene has CDR1 SGHVS and CDR2 FQNEAQ. The CDR3 DNA is TGTGCCAGCAGCCAAGCGGGCCAATTAAGGCGCTACACCTTC. Amino acid sequence: CASSQAGQLRRYTF.

The rearrangement uses TRBV7-2 and TRBJ1-3, with 7 bases that match TRBD1. The V and J ends lost 4 bases and 9 bases, in that order; junction bases with no gene match: 6. The CDR3 runs to 13 residues. CDR1 and CDR2 from the germline V gene are SGHTA and FQGNSA. The CDR3 nucleotides are TGTGCCAGCAGCTCTGACAGGGCAGGCACCATATATTTT. The encoded protein is CASSSDRAGTIYF. The variable domain in full, completed from reference TRBV7-2 and TRBJ1-3, reads GAGVSQSPSNKVTEKGKDVELRCDPISGHTALYWYRQSLGQGLEFLIYFQGNSAPDKSGLPSDRFSAERTGGSVSTLTIQRTQQEDSAVYLCASSSDRAGTIYFGEGSWLTVV.

The rearrangement links TRBV6-5 to TRBJ1-2, with a weak D call TRBD1 (6 bases). The CDR3 totals 14 residues. Germline V gene sequence: CDR1 MNHEY, CDR2 SVGAGI. The ends were cut back, 6 bases at V and 4 bases at J, with 15 bases in the middle. CDR3: CASSPTGTTYGYTF. In DNA form, the CDR3 reads TGTGCCAGCAGCCCAACAGGGACAACCTATGGCTACACCTTC.

Remarks on this clone: Germline is not matched at one junction end, which may reflect a read error. This chain links TRBV6-2 or TRBV6-3 with TRBJ2-7; TRBD1 aligns across 9 bases. CDR3 length equals 14 residues. The germline CDR1 and CDR2 sequences are MNHEY and SVGEGT. In DNA form, the CDR3 reads TGTGCCAACAGTCGACCGGGACAGGGAGCCGAGCAGTACTTC. This gives the protein CANSRPGQGAEQYF.

This rearrangement joins TRBV3-1 (or the pseudogene TRBV3-2) to TRBJ1-2; perhaps TRBD1 as D (5 bases). This CDR3 spans 11 amino acids. The germline gives CDR1 LGHDT, CDR2 YNNKEL (reference sequence). The germline V and J ends were trimmed by 4 bases and 12 bases, with 12 bases remaining between them. The CDR3 sequence is CASSPLRDHTF. For the CDR3, the DNA is TGTGCCAGCAGCCCTCTGCGGGACCACACCTTC.

About this clone: This specimen includes other DNA sequences encoding the same CDR3. CDR3 DNA sequence: TGTGCCAGTAGTATTCAGAAGAACACTGAAGCTTTCTTT. Encoded protein: CASSIQKNTEAFF. The chain links TRBV19 to TRBJ1-1, with D unclear. This CDR3 has 13 residues. The germline CDR1 and CDR2 sequences are LNHDA and SQIVND (reference sequence). Trimming pared 3 bases from V and 1 base from J, leaving 6 bases between.

The chain uses TRBV12-3 or TRBV12-4 and TRBJ1-1; TRBD1 aligns across 7 bases. V trimming: 5 bases; J trimming: 1 base; junction bases outside the gene matches: 1. The CDR3 consists of 13 residues. CDR3 DNA: TGTGCCAGCAGTCGACAGGGGAACACTGAAGCTTTCTTT. Protein product: CASSRQGNTEAFF.

The chain combines TRBV7-2 with TRBJ2-7, with 9 bases identical to TRBD1. The ends lost 4 bases at V and 3 bases at J; junction bases unmatched: 4. This CDR3 is built from 14 residues. In germline, CDR1 is SGHTA, CDR2 FQGNSA. The CDR3 reads CASSSGTGRYEQYF. Written as DNA, the CDR3 is TGTGCCAGCAGCTCAGGGACAGGGCGCTACGAGCAGTACTTC. Looking up the rest from reference TRBV7-2 and TRBJ2-7 gives the full variable domain: GAGVSQSPSNKVTEKGKDVELRCDPISGHTALYWYRQSLGQGLEFLIYFQGNSAPDKSGLPSDRFSAERTGGSVSTLTIQRTQQEDSAVYLCASSSGTGRYEQYFGPGTRLTVT.

The sample holds a few counts of this clone. This chain connects TRBV2 to TRBJ1-2; D not resolved. This CDR3 has 14 amino acids. The germline V and J ends were trimmed by 4 bases and 4 bases, with 13 bases remaining between them. CDR1 and CDR2 (germline): SNHLY, FYNNEI. Here the CDR3 DNA reads TGTGCCAGCAGTGCGCCGGGAGGGTCCTATGGCTACACCTTC. Residues: CASSAPGGSYGYTF.

The rearrangement joins TRBV6-6 to TRBJ2-1, with 10 bases identical to TRBD1. CDR1 is MNHNY and CDR2 is SVGAGI in the germline V gene (reference sequence). The length of the CDR3 is 14 residues. J was trimmed by 6 bases and V by 8 bases; bases with no gene match: 7. CDR3 DNA: TGTGCCAGCGGGCGGAGGACAGGGGGCAATGAGCAGTTCTTC. Protein sequence: CASGRRTGGNEQFF.

The chain uses TRBV24-1 and TRBJ2-3; 9 bases are shared with TRBD1. CDR3 length: 16 residues. CDR1 is KGHDR and CDR2 is SFDVKD in the germline V gene. J gave up 1 base and V 7 bases, and 8 bases lay outside the gene matches. This CDR3 reads CATRADRGGGTDTQYF. CDR3 nucleotides: TGTGCCACCAGGGCCGACAGGGGGGGAGGCACAGATACGCAGTATTTT.

V is TRBV5-1 and J is TRBJ2-1; D is possibly TRBD1 (5 bases). The germline gives CDR1 SGHRS, CDR2 YFSETQ. V lost 5 bases and J lost 2, with 14 bases in between. There are 15 residues in the CDR3. This CDR3 reads CASRLTGLTYNEQFF. The CDR3 region has the DNA TGCGCCAGCAGACTTACAGGTCTTACCTACAATGAGCAGTTCTTC.

V gene TRBV11-2 combines with J gene TRBJ1-1; tentatively, D is TRBD1 (6 bases). The germline CDR1 and CDR2 sequences are SGHAT and FQNNGV. There are 15 residues in the CDR3. V gave up 5 bases and J gave up 1 base, with 14 bases separating them. The CDR3 loop reads CASSPTGGGNTEAFF. The CDR3 DNA is TGTGCCAGCAGCCCGACGGGGGGCGGGAACACTGAAGCTTTCTTT.

This clone was seen just once. This sequence joins TRBV10-3 and TRBJ1-2; no firm D call. CDR1 is ENHRY, CDR2 SYGVKD, per germline. Between the trimmed V and J ends, which lost 2 bases and 8 bases, there was a span of 6 bases. The CDR3 covers 11 residues. As DNA, the CDR3 is TGTGCCATCAGTGAGGTGTTAGGCTACACCTTC. It specifies CAISEVLGYTF.

The chain couples TRBV9 to TRBJ2-3; D unresolved. The germline V gene encodes CDR1 SGDLS and CDR2 YYNGEE. Trimming pared 0 bases from V and 5 bases from J, leaving 4 bases between. The CDR3 runs 12 residues. The CDR3 nucleotides read TGTGCCAGCAGCGTAGGTCGAGATACGCAGTATTTT. Translating gives CASSVGRDTQYF.

The chain uses TRBV29-1 and TRBJ1-2; 7 bases match TRBD1. Germline assignment: CDR1 SQVTM and CDR2 ANQGSEA. V shed 7 bases and J 2 bases; nucleotides not matched to a gene: 7. The CDR3 loop spans 13 amino acids. The CDR3 coding sequence is TGCAGCGATACACAGGGGTTCAACTATGGCTACACCTTC. It yields the protein CSDTQGFNYGYTF. The full variable domain, rest sourced from reference TRBV29-1 and TRBJ1-2, is SAVISQKPSRDICQRGTSLTIQCQVDSQVTMMFWYRQQPGQSLTLIATANQGSEATYESGFVIDKFPISRPNLTFSTLTVSNMSPEDSSIYLCSDTQGFNYGYTFGSGTRLTVV.